This T cell receptor (beta chain) was obtained from a study of T cells after yellow fever vaccination. This clonotype was seen a few times. The CDR3 has 13 residues. Deletions cut 3 bases from V and 4 bases from J, with 9 bases between. Germline CDR1 and CDR2: MNHNS and SASEGT. TCRdb independently ran MiXCR on the 5' RACE reads; one entry per CDR3 protein. This table holds 300,000 to 400,000 distinct CDR3 sequences, approximately 12% found once. This TCR was sampled from a man between 18 and 29 years old who received the YFV17D yellow fever vaccine. The sequencing here drew on CD4+ T cells sorted from PBMCs, taken 15 days after the yellow fever booster vaccination. The rearrangement joins TRBV6-1 to TRBJ2-5; tentatively, D is TRBD1 (6 bases). The CDR3 sequence is CASSDPQGETQYF. DNA of the CDR3: TGTGCCAGCAGTGATCCACAGGGAGAGACCCAGTACTTC.